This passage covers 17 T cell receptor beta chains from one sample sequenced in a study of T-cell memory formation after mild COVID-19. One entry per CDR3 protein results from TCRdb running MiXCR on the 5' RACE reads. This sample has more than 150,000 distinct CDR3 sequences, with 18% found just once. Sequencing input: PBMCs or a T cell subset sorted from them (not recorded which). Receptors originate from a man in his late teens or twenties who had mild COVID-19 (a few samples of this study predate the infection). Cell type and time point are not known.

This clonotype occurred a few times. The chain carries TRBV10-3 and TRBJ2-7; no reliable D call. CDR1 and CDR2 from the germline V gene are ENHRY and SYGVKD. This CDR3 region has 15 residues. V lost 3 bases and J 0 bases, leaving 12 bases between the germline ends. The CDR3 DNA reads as TGTGCCATCAGTGAATCTTTCCAGGTCTCCTACGAGCAGTACTTC. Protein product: CAISESFQVSYEQYF.

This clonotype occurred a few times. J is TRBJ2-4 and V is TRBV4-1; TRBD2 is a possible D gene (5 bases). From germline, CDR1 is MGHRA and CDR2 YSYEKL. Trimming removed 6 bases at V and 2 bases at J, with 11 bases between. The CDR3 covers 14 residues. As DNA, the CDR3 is TGCGCCAGCAGTTTACCGGGGACCAAAAACATTCAGTACTTC. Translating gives CASSLPGTKNIQYF.

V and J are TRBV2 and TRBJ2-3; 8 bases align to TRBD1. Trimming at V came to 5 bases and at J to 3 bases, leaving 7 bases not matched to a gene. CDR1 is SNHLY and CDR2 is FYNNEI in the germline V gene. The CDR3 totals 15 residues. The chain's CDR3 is CASSRTGLLTDTQYF. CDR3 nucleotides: TGTGCCAGCAGTAGGACAGGGTTACTGACAGATACGCAGTATTTT. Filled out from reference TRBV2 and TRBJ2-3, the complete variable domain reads EPEVTQTPSHQVTQMGQEVILRCVPISNHLYFYWYRQILGQKVEFLVSFYNNEISEKSEIFDDQFSVERPDGSNFTLKIRSTKLEDSAMYFCASSRTGLLTDTQYFGPGTRLTVL.

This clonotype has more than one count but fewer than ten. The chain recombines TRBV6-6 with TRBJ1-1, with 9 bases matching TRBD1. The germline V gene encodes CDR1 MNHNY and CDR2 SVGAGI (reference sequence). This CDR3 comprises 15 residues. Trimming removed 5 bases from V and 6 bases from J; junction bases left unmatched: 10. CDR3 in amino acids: CASSRQAQGAAEAFF. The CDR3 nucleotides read TGTGCCAGCAGTAGACAGGCACAGGGGGCTGCTGAAGCTTTCTTT.

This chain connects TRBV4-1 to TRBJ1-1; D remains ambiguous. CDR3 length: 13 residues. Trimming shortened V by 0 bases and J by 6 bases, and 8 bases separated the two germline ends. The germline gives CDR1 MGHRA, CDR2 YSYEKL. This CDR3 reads CASSQDRAAEAFF. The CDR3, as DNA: TGCGCCAGCAGCCAAGATCGAGCGGCTGAAGCTTTCTTT.

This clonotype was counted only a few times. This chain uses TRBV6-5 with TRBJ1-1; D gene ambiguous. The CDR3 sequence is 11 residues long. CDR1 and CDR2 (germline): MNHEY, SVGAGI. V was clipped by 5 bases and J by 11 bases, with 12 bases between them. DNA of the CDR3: TGTGCCAGCAGTACAGCCTCCGGGGCTTTCTTT. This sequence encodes CASSTASGAFF.

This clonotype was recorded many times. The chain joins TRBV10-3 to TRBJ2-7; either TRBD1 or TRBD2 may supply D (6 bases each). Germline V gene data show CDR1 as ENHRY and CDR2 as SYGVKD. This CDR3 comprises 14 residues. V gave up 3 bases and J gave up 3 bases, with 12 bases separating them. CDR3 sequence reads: CAISDRGGLYEQYF. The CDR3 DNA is TGTGCCATCAGTGACCGTGGGGGGCTCTACGAGCAGTACTTC.

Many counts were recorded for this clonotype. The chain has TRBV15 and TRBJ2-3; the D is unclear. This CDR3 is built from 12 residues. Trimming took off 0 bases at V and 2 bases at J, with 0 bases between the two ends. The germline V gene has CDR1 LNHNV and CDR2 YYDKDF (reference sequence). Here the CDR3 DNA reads TGTGCCACCAGCAGAGACACAGATACGCAGTATTTT. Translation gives CATSRDTDTQYF.

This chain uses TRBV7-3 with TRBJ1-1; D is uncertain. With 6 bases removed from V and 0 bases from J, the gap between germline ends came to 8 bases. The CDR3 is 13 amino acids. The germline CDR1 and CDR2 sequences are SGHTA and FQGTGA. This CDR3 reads CASRWAMNTEAFF. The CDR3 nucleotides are TGTGCCAGCAGGTGGGCTATGAACACTGAAGCTTTCTTT. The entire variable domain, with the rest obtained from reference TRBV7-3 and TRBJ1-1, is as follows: GAGVSQTPSNKVTEKGKYVELRCDPISGHTALYWYRQSLGQGPEFLIYFQGTGAADDSGLPNDRFFAVRPEGSVSTLKIQRTERGDSAVYLCASRWAMNTEAFFGQGTRLTVV.

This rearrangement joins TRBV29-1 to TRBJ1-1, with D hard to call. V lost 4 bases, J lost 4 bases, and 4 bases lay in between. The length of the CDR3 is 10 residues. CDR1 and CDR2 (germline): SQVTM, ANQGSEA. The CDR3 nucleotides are TGCAGCGTTGTCCCCACTGAAGCTTTCTTT. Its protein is CSVVPTEAFF.

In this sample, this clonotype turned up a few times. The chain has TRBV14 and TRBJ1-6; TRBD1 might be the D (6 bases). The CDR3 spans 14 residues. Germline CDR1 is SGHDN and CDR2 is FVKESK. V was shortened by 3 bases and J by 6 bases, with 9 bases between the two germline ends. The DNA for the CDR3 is TGTGCCAGCAGCCAGTACAGGGCTAATTCACCCCTCCACTTT. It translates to CASSQYRANSPLHF.

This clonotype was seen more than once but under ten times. This chain's CDR3 is CASSVSQGSAPLHF. CDR3 DNA: TGTGCCAGCAGCGTCTCACAGGGATCGGCGCCCCTCCACTTT. The chain employs TRBV9 and TRBJ1-6; D might be TRBD1 (6 bases). The V end was cut by 2 bases, the J end by 13 bases, with 16 bases between. CDR1 and CDR2 (germline): SGDLS, YYNGEE. CDR3 length: 14 amino acids. The full variable domain, completed using reference TRBV9 and TRBJ1-6, is DSGVTQTPKHLITATGQRVTLRCSPRSGDLSVYWYQQSLDQGLQFLIQYYNGEERAKGNILERFSAQQFPDLHSELNLSSLELGDSALYFCASSVSQGSAPLHFGNGTRLTVT.

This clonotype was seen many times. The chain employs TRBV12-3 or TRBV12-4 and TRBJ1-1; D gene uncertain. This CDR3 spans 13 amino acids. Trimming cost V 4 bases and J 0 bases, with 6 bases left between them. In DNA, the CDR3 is TGTGCCAGCAGTTCGTTGATGAACACTGAAGCTTTCTTT. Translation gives CASSSLMNTEAFF.

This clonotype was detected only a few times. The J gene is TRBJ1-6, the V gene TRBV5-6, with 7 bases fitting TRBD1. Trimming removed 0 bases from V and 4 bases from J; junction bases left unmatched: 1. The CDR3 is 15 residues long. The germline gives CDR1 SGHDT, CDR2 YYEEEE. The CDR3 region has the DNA TGTGCCAGCAGCTTGGGGGACAGATATAATTCACCCCTCCACTTT. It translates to CASSLGDRYNSPLHF.

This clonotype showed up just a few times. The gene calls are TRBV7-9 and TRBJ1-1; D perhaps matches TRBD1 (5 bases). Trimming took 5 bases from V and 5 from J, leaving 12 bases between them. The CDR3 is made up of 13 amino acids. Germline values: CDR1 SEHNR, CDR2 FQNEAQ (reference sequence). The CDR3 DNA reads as TGTGCCAGCAGCCCGGCGGGGGATACTGAAGCTTTCTTT. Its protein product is CASSPAGDTEAFF.

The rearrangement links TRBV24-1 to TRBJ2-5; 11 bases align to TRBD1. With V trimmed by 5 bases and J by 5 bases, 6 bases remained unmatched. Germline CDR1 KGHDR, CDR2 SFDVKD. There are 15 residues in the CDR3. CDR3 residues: CATSAPGQGDETQYF. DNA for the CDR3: TGTGCCACCAGTGCCCCGGGACAGGGGGACGAGACCCAGTACTTC.

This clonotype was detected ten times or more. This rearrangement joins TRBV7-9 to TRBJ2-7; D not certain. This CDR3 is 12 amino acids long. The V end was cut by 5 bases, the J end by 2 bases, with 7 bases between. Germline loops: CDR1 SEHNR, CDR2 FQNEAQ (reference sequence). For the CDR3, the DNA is TGTGCCAGCAGCCTGGTACCCTACGAGCAGTACTTC. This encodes CASSLVPYEQYF.